Below, 31 T cell receptor beta chains from the same sample are listed, as sequenced in a study of blood T cell repertoires in COVID-19. Assay used: immunoSEQ multiplex PCR; TCRdb lists only in-frame clones, some missing. Of roughly 430,000 clones in the sample, roughly 88% were seen once. Material for sequencing was PBMCs or T cells enriched from blood (not recorded which). These receptors originate from a woman under 30 who had been exposed to COVID-19.

The chain uses TRBV9 and TRBJ2-5; tentatively, D is TRBD2 (6 bases). The CDR3 covers 15 residues. Per germline, CDR1 SGDLS and CDR2 YYNGEE. V was pared by 0 bases and J by 2 bases, with 11 bases between. Here the CDR3 DNA reads TGTGCCAGCAGCGTAGGGACGGGGGATCAAGAGACCCAGTACTTC. Translating gives CASSVGTGDQETQYF.

This chain connects TRBV11-3 to TRBJ1-5; possibly TRBD1 for D (5 bases). Trimming took off 4 bases at V and 2 bases at J, with 24 bases between the two ends. This CDR3 comprises 19 residues. Germline lookup yields CDR1 SGHNT and CDR2 YENEEA. CDR3 loop: CASSSRQTDKEYCNQPQHF. The CDR3 region has the DNA TGTGCCAGCAGCTCCCGGCAGACGGACAAGGAATACTGCAATCAGCCCCAGCATTTT.

The rearrangement uses TRBV19 and TRBJ1-6; D gene ambiguous. V lost 5 bases and J lost 7, with 18 bases in between. Germline V gene sequence: CDR1 LNHDA, CDR2 SQIVND (reference sequence). This CDR3 region has 16 residues. CDR3 DNA: TGTGCCAGTAGTTCGACCAGGCCGGCGGGCAATTCACCCCTCCACTTT. This sequence encodes CASSSTRPAGNSPLHF.

J is TRBJ1-2 and V is TRBV4-1, with a tentative D call TRBD1 (5 bases). CDR3 length equals 14 residues. V lost 7 bases and J lost 3, with 15 bases in between. CDR1 MGHRA and CDR2 YSYEKL come from the germline V gene. This CDR3 reads CASTPGGLDYGYTF. The CDR3 coding sequence is TGCGCCAGCACCCCTGGGGGGTTAGACTATGGCTACACCTTC.

This sequence joins TRBV2 and TRBJ2-6; tentative D call: TRBD1 (6 bases). CDR1 is SNHLY and CDR2 is FYNNEI in the germline V gene. Trimming removed 8 bases at V and 2 bases at J, with 10 bases between. This CDR3 contains 14 residues. The CDR3 protein is CASGGTPGANVLTF. The CDR3 coding sequence is TGTGCCAGCGGGGGCACCCCTGGGGCCAACGTCCTGACTTTC.

The chain joins TRBV18 to TRBJ2-4; a weak D match, TRBD1 (5 bases). Germline V CDR1 and CDR2: KGHSH, LQKENI. Trimming left V 1 base short and J 4 bases short, with 11 bases between. The CDR3 is 15 residues long. The CDR3 DNA reads as TGTGCCAGCTCACCACTTGGACACGGAAAAAACATTCAGTACTTC. Encoded protein: CASSPLGHGKNIQYF.

V and J are TRBV18 and TRBJ2-7; D is undetermined. V lost 2 bases and J lost 5, with 7 bases in between. CDR3 length equals 12 residues. The germline V gene encodes CDR1 KGHSH and CDR2 LQKENI. The CDR3 DNA is TGTGCCAGCTCACCAATTAGAAACGAGCAGTACTTC. Its protein is CASSPIRNEQYF.

V usage is TRBV6-2 or TRBV6-3 and J usage is TRBJ1-5, with TRBD1 as a possible D gene (6 bases). CDR3 length: 14 residues. V was clipped by 2 bases and J by 4 bases, with 9 bases between them. CDR1 is MNHEY and CDR2 is SVGEGT in the germline V gene. Written as DNA, the CDR3 is TGTGCCAGCAGTTACCCGAGGGGGAATCAGCCCCAGCATTTT. Its translation: CASSYPRGNQPQHF.

The rearrangement links TRBV9 to TRBJ1-1; TRBD1 matches at 7 bases. The germline CDR1 and CDR2 sequences are SGDLS and YYNGEE. The CDR3 is made up of 15 amino acids. The V and J ends lost 5 bases and 1 base, in that order; junction bases with no gene match: 8. CDR3 loop: CASRKLQGGNTEAFF. DNA of the CDR3: TGTGCCAGCAGGAAGCTTCAGGGGGGGAACACTGAAGCTTTCTTT.

The gene calls are TRBV7-2 and TRBJ2-5; 7 positions agree with TRBD2. V trimming: 4 bases; J trimming: 5 bases; junction bases outside the gene matches: 10. CDR1 SGHTA and CDR2 FQGNSA come from the germline V gene. The CDR3 sequence is 15 residues long. The CDR3 nucleotides are TGTGCCAGCAGCTCACTCTCGGGGGGTCTCGAGACCCAGTACTTC. Protein product: CASSSLSGGLETQYF.

This clone was recorded once. This chain uses TRBV19 with TRBJ2-1; 7 nucleotides match TRBD2. The germline V gene encodes CDR1 LNHDA and CDR2 SQIVND (reference sequence). V lost 4 bases, J lost 0 bases, and 6 bases stayed unmatched. This CDR3 is built from 16 residues. The DNA for the CDR3 is TGTGCCAGTAGTACGCCACTAGCGCTCTCCTACAATGAGCAGTTCTTC. This codes for CASSTPLALSYNEQFF.

V and J are TRBV19 and TRBJ2-7, with D perhaps TRBD1 (5 bases). V shed 5 bases and J shed 0 bases, with 11 bases lying between them. CDR1 is LNHDA, CDR2 SQIVND, per germline (reference sequence). The CDR3 runs 14 residues. The CDR3 nucleotides read TGTGCCAGTAGTGAACAACAGGTCTCCTACGAGCAGTACTTC. Protein: CASSEQQVSYEQYF.

This clone was seen a handful of times. The J gene is TRBJ1-1, the V gene TRBV15, with a possible D match to TRBD1 (6 bases). The V gene lost 5 bases and the J gene lost 4 bases, with 17 bases spanning the gap. Per germline, CDR1 LNHNV and CDR2 YYDKDF (reference sequence). The CDR3 runs to 15 residues. CDR3 amino acids: CATSGEMGTLTEAFF. DNA of the CDR3: TGTGCCACCAGCGGGGAAATGGGGACACTCACTGAAGCTTTCTTT.

This chain links TRBV27 with TRBJ2-3; the match to TRBD2 covers 7 bases. Trimming at V came to 5 bases and at J to 6 bases, leaving 14 bases not matched to a gene. The CDR3 covers 16 residues. Per the germline V gene, CDR1 is MNHEY and CDR2 is SMNVEV (reference sequence). The CDR3: CASSPGTNLLRDTQYF. DNA of the CDR3: TGTGCCAGCAGTCCAGGGACTAACCTTCTGCGGGATACGCAGTATTTT.

The rearrangement uses TRBV25-1 and TRBJ2-7; D may be TRBD1 (6 bases). This CDR3 is 16 amino acids long. Trimming cost V 4 bases and J 3 bases, with 19 bases left between them. Germline lookup yields CDR1 MGHDK and CDR2 SYGVNS. The CDR3 here is CASSGDSTGLGYEQYF. The CDR3 DNA reads as TGTGCCAGCAGTGGAGACTCAACAGGGTTGGGCTACGAGCAGTACTTC.

In this sample, this clone turned up once. The rearrangement uses TRBV7-7 and TRBJ2-7; TRBD1 aligns across 11 bases. This CDR3 is 15 amino acids long. Germline values: CDR1 SSHAT, CDR2 FNYEAQ (reference sequence). Trimming at V came to 3 bases and at J to 4 bases, leaving 5 bases not matched to a gene. The CDR3 DNA reads TGTGCCAGCAGCTTCGGGACAGGGGGTGGGTACGAGCAGTACTTC. Its translation is CASSFGTGGGYEQYF.

This clone was seen at least ten times. This sequence joins TRBV5-4 and TRBJ2-1; a possible D gene is TRBD2 (5 bases). From germline, CDR1 is SGHNT and CDR2 YYREEE (reference sequence). This CDR3 region has 13 residues. Between the trimmed V and J ends, which lost 6 bases and 7 bases, there was a span of 14 bases. The CDR3: CASTPWTLNEQFF. The CDR3 region has the DNA TGTGCCAGCACTCCTTGGACTCTAAATGAGCAGTTCTTC. Filled out from reference TRBV5-4 and TRBJ2-1, the complete variable domain reads ETGVTQSPTHLIKTRGQQVTLRCSSQSGHNTVSWYQQALGQGPQFIFQYYREEENGRGNFPPRFSGLQFPNYSSELNVNALELDDSALYLCASTPWTLNEQFFGPGTRLTVL.

V gene TRBV30 combines with J gene TRBJ2-1, with D possibly being TRBD2 (5 bases). Germline V lookup: CDR1 GTSNPN, CDR2 SVGIG (reference sequence). The CDR3 runs to 17 residues. With 1 base removed from V and 0 bases from J, the gap between germline ends came to 16 bases. DNA for the CDR3: TGTGCCTGGAGTGCGGGAATCCCGGTATCCTCCTACAATGAGCAGTTCTTC. Protein: CAWSAGIPVSSYNEQFF. The whole variable domain, filled in from reference TRBV30 and TRBJ2-1, reads SQTIHQWPATLVQPVGSPLSLECTVEGTSNPNLYWYRQAAGRGLQLLFYSVGIGQISSEVPQNLSASRPQDRQFILSSKKLLLSDSGFYLCAWSAGIPVSSYNEQFFGPGTRLTVL.

DNA of the CDR3: TGTGCCACCAGTGATCCGGGACTAGCGGGCCAACTCACAGATACGCAGTATTTT. Protein: CATSDPGLAGQLTDTQYF. V is TRBV24-1 and J is TRBJ2-3; 12 nucleotides match TRBD2. With 3 bases clipped from V and 2 bases from J, the junction kept 8 bases outside the gene matches. CDR1 and CDR2 from the germline V gene are KGHDR and SFDVKD. The CDR3 runs 18 residues.

This chain joins TRBV15 and TRBJ2-7; perhaps TRBD2 as D (6 bases). V was clipped by 7 bases and J by 4 bases, with 20 bases between them. Per germline, CDR1 LNHNV and CDR2 YYDKDF (reference sequence). This CDR3 region has 15 residues. The CDR3 reads CATTFWGRMEYEQYF. The CDR3 nucleotides are TGTGCCACCACATTTTGGGGGAGGATGGAGTACGAGCAGTACTTC. The complete variable domain, with remaining parts taken from reference TRBV15 and TRBJ2-7, reads DAMVIQNPRYQVTQFGKPVTLSCSQTLNHNVMYWYQQKSSQAPKLLFHYYDKDFNNEADTPDNFQSRRPNTSFCFLDIRSPGLGDTAMYLCATTFWGRMEYEQYFGPGTRLTVT.

The J gene is TRBJ1-4, the V gene TRBV3-1 (or the pseudogene TRBV3-2), with D uncertain. The germline V gene encodes CDR1 LGHDT and CDR2 YNNKEL (reference sequence). The V end lost 1 base, the J end lost 8 bases, and 14 bases lay between the germline ends. The CDR3 length is 15 residues. The CDR3 sequence: CASSQGWGGEEKLFF. The CDR3 DNA follows: TGTGCCAGCAGCCAAGGCTGGGGAGGAGAGGAAAAACTGTTTTTT.

This sequence joins TRBV4-1 and TRBJ2-7, with D perhaps TRBD2 (7 bases). This CDR3 region has 15 residues. Germline V gene sequence: CDR1 MGHRA, CDR2 YSYEKL. Trimming stripped 4 bases from V and 2 bases from J, with 15 bases between. DNA for the CDR3: TGCGCCAGCAGCCCTATGAGGGAGGGGGCCTACGAGCAGTACTTC. Protein sequence: CASSPMREGAYEQYF.

The chain carries TRBV11-2 and TRBJ2-1, with 10 bases lining up with TRBD2. V lost 5 bases and J lost 8; bases outside the gene matches: 18. The CDR3 consists of 18 residues. Germline lookup yields CDR1 SGHAT and CDR2 FQNNGV. This chain's CDR3 is CASSPGPTSGGALDEQFF. The CDR3 DNA is TGTGCCAGCAGCCCGGGCCCAACGAGCGGGGGGGCGTTAGATGAGCAGTTCTTC.

This clone was detected a few times. The V call is TRBV5-1, the J call TRBJ2-7; D gene ambiguous. The V gene's germline CDR1 is SGHRS and CDR2 YFSETQ. The CDR3 has 13 amino acids. V was clipped by 2 bases and J by 3 bases, with 9 bases between them. In DNA, the CDR3 is TGCGCCAGCAGCTTAGCACAGAGCTACGAGCAGTACTTC. This codes for CASSLAQSYEQYF.

The chain recombines TRBV12-3 or TRBV12-4 with TRBJ2-5; D call uncertain. This CDR3 is 13 amino acids long. The V and J ends lost 8 bases and 1 base respectively, with 11 bases between them. This CDR3 reads CASGDLLQETQYF. CDR3 nucleotides: TGTGCCAGCGGTGACTTACTCCAAGAGACCCAGTACTTC.

This clone was picked up one time. The gene calls are TRBV24-1 and TRBJ1-1; 11 bases are a match to TRBD1. J was trimmed by 4 bases and V by 7 bases; bases with no gene match: 10. CDR3 length: 16 residues. Germline V lookup: CDR1 KGHDR, CDR2 SFDVKD. The CDR3 reads CATRGAYGTGGTEAFF. The CDR3 bases are TGTGCCACCAGGGGAGCATACGGGACAGGGGGCACTGAAGCTTTCTTT.

The V gene is TRBV5-1, the J gene TRBJ1-1, with 9 bases identical to TRBD1. The V and J ends lost 4 bases and 3 bases, in that order; junction bases with no gene match: 7. Germline values: CDR1 SGHRS, CDR2 YFSETQ. This CDR3 has 15 residues. CDR3 amino acids: CASSRPGTGHTEAFF. The CDR3 DNA is TGCGCCAGCAGCCGACCCGGGACAGGGCACACTGAAGCTTTCTTT. The variable domain in full, with the rest retrieved from reference TRBV5-1 and TRBJ1-1, is KAGVTQTPRYLIKTRGQQVTLSCSPISGHRSVSWYQQTPGQGLQFLFEYFSETQRNKGNFPGRFSGRQFSNSRSEMNVSTLELGDSALYLCASSRPGTGHTEAFFGQGTRLTVV.

The J gene is TRBJ1-1, the V gene TRBV5-1, with 7 bases identical to TRBD1. The junction had 9 bases not matched to a gene; V was cut back by 6 bases and J by 4 bases. The germline V gene has CDR1 SGHRS and CDR2 YFSETQ. The CDR3 totals 14 residues. CDR3 sequence: CASTSGQEGTEAFF. In DNA, the CDR3 is TGCGCCAGCACCTCCGGACAGGAGGGCACTGAAGCTTTCTTT.

The chain carries TRBV9 and TRBJ1-1; 8 bases map to TRBD1. The CDR3 consists of 12 residues. Germline trimming cut 3 bases from V and 5 bases from J; bases unmatched to any gene: 0. Looked up from germline, CDR1 is SGDLS and CDR2 is YYNGEE. CDR3 sequence reads: CASSGQGTEAFF. In DNA, the CDR3 is TGTGCCAGCAGCGGACAGGGGACTGAAGCTTTCTTT.

This clone was observed once. The chain uses TRBV5-4 and TRBJ1-3; TRBD1 matches 9 bases. Germline values: CDR1 SGHNT, CDR2 YYREEE (reference sequence). With V trimmed by 1 base and J by 2 bases, 4 bases remained unmatched. CDR3 length: 16 residues. The CDR3 loop reads CASSLSWDRAGNTIYF. For the CDR3, the DNA is TGTGCCAGCAGCTTGTCCTGGGACAGGGCTGGAAACACCATATATTTT.

DNA for the CDR3: TGTGCCAGCAGCCCCCGGGACAGGGGAAATCAGCCCCAGCATTTT. This translates into CASSPRDRGNQPQHF. The rearrangement uses TRBV9 and TRBJ1-5; 10 bases fit TRBD1. The ends lost 4 bases at V and 4 bases at J; junction bases unmatched: 5. Germline V lookup: CDR1 SGDLS, CDR2 YYNGEE. The CDR3 extends over 15 amino acids. Filled out from reference TRBV9 and TRBJ1-5, the complete variable domain reads DSGVTQTPKHLITATGQRVTLRCSPRSGDLSVYWYQQSLDQGLQFLIQYYNGEERAKGNILERFSAQQFPDLHSELNLSSLELGDSALYFCASSPRDRGNQPQHFGDGTRLSIL.